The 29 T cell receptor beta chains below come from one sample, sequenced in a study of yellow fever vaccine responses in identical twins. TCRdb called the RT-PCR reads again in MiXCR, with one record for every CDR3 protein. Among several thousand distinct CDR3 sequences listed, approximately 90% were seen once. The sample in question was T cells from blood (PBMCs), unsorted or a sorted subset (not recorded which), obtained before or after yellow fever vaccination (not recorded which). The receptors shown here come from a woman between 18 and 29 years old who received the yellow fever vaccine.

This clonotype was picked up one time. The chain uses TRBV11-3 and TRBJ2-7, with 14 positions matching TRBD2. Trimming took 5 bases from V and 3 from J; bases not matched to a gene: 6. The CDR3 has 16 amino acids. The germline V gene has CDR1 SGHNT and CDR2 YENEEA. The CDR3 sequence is CASSRGLAGDIYEQYF. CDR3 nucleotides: TGTGCCAGCAGCCGGGGACTAGCGGGAGACATCTACGAGCAGTACTTC.

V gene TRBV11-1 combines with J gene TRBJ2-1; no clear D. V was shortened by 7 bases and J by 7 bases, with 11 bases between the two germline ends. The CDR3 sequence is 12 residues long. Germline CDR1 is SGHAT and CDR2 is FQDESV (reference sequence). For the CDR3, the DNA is TGTGCCAGCACCCATGTCGATAATGAGCAGTTCTTC. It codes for CASTHVDNEQFF.

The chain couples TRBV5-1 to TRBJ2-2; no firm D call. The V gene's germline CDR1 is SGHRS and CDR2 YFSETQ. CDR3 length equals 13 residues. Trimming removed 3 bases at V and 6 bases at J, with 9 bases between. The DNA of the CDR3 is TGCGCCAGCAGCTCCAAGTCGGCCGGGGAGCTGTTTTTT. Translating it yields CASSSKSAGELFF.

The CDR3 loop is CASSESLAGFWNTQYF. DNA of the CDR3: TGTGCCAGCAGTGAATCCCTAGCGGGGTTTTGGAATACGCAGTATTTT. The chain has TRBV2 and TRBJ2-3, with 9 bases aligning to TRBD2. This CDR3 is built from 16 residues. The germline gives CDR1 SNHLY, CDR2 FYNNEI. The V segment lost 2 bases and the J segment 7 bases; nucleotides outside the gene matches: 10.

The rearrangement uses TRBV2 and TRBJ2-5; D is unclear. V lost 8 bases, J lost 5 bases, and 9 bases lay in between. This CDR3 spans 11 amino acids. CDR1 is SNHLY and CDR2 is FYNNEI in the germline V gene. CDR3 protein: CASQYSETQYF. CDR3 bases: TGTGCCAGCCAATACTCGGAGACCCAGTACTTC.

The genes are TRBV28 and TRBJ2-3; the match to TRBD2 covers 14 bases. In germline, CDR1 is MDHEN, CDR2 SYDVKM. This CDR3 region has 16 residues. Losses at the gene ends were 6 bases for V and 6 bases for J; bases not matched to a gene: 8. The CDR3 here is CASSKGLAGVLDTQYF. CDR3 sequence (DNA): TGTGCCAGCAGCAAGGGACTAGCGGGAGTTCTGGATACGCAGTATTTT. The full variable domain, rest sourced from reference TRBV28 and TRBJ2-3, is DVKVTQSSRYLVKRTGEKVFLECVQDMDHENMFWYRQDPGLGLRLIYFSYDVKMKEKGDIPEGYSVSREKKERFSLILESASTNQTSMYLCASSKGLAGVLDTQYFGPGTRLTVL.

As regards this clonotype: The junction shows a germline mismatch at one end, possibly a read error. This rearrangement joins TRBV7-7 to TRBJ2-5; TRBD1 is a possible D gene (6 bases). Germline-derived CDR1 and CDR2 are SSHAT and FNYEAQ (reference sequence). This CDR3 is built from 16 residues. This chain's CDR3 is CASSSHITGTGETQYF. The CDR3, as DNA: TGTGCTAGCAGCTCCCATATTACAGGCACAGGGGAGACCCAGTACTTC.

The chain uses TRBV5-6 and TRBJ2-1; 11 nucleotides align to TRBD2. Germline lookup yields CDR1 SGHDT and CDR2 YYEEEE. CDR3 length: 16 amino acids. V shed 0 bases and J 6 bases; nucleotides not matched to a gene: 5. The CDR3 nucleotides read TGTGCCAGCAGCTTGGGCGGGACTAGCGGCCTCAATGAGCAGTTCTTC. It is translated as CASSLGGTSGLNEQFF. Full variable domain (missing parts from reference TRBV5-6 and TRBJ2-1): DAGVTQSPTHLIKTRGQQVTLRCSPKSGHDTVSWYQQALGQGPQFIFQYYEEEERQRGNFPDRFSGHQFPNYSSELNVNALLLGDSALYLCASSLGGTSGLNEQFFGPGTRLTVL.

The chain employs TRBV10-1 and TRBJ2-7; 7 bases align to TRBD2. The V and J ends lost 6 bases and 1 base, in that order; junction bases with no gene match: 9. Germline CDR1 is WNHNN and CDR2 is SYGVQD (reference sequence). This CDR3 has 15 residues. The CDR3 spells CASSPLPGGSYEQYF. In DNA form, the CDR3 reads TGCGCCAGCAGCCCCCTTCCGGGAGGTTCCTACGAGCAGTACTTC.

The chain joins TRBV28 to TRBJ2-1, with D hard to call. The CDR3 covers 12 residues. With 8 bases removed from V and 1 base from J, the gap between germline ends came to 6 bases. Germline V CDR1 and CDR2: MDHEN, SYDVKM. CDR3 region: CASSRSYNEQFF. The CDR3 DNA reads TGTGCCAGCTCGCGGTCCTACAATGAGCAGTTCTTC.

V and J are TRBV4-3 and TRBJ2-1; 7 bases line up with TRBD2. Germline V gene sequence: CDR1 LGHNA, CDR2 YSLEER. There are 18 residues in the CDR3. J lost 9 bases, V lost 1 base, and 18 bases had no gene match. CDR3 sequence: CASSQVTREYQLVGEQFF. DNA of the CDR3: TGCGCCAGCAGCCAAGTAACGCGGGAGTACCAGCTCGTGGGTGAGCAGTTCTTC.

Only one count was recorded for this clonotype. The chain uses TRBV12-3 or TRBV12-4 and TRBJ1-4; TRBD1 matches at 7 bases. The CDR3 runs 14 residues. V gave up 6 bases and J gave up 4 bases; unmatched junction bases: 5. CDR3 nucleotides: TGTGCCAGCAGAGGACAGGCCTTTAATGAAAAACTGTTTTTT. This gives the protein CASRGQAFNEKLFF.

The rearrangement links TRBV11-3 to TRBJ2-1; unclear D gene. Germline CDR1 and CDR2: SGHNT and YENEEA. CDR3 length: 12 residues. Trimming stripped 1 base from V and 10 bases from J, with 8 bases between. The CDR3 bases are TGTGCCAGCAGCTTAGGTGACCAAGAGCAGTTCTTC. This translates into CASSLGDQEQFF.

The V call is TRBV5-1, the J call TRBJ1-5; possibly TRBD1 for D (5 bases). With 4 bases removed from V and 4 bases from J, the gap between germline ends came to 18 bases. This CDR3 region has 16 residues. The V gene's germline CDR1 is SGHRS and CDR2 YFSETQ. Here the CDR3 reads CASSLGSLEGNQPQHF. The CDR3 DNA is TGCGCCAGCAGCCTGGGCTCCCTTGAGGGGAATCAGCCCCAGCATTTT.

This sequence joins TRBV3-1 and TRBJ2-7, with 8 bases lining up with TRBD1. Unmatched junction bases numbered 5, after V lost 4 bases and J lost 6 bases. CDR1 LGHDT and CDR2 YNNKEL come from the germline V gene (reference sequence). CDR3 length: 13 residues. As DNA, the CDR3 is TGTGCCAGCAGCCGACGAACAGGGGGCGAGCAGTACTTC. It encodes CASSRRTGGEQYF.

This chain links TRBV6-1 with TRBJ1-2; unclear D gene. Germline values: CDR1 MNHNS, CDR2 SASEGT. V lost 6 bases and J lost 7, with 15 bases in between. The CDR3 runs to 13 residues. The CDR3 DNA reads TGTGCCAGCAGCCAGAATGGCCCCGGTGGCTACACCTTC. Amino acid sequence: CASSQNGPGGYTF.

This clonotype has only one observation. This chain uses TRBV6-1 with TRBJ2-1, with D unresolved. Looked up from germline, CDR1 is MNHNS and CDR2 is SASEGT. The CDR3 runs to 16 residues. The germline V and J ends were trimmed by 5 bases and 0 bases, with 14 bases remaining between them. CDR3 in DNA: TGTGCCAGCAGTCCCCTTAGCAAAAGCTCCTACAATGAGCAGTTCTTC. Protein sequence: CASSPLSKSSYNEQFF.

CDR3 protein: CASSTPVGYNEQFF. The CDR3, as DNA: TGTGCCAGCAGCACCCCTGTGGGCTACAATGAGCAGTTCTTC. This rearrangement joins TRBV7-9 to TRBJ2-1; D unclear. The CDR3 is 14 amino acids. Trimming removed 5 bases from V and 3 bases from J, with 11 bases in between. Germline-derived CDR1 and CDR2 are SEHNR and FQNEAQ (reference sequence).

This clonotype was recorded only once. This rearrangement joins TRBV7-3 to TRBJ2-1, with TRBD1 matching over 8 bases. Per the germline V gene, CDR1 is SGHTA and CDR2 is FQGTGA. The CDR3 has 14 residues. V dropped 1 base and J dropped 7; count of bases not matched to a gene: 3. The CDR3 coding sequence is TGTGCCAGCAGCTTAAACCACAGGGGGAATGAGCAGTTCTTC. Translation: CASSLNHRGNEQFF.

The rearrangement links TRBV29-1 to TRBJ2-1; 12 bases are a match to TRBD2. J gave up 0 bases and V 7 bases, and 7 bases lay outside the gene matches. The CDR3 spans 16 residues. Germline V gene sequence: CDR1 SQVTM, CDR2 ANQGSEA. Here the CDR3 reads CSAGRTSGTSYNEQFF. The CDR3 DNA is TGCAGCGCTGGACGGACTAGCGGGACCTCCTACAATGAGCAGTTCTTC.

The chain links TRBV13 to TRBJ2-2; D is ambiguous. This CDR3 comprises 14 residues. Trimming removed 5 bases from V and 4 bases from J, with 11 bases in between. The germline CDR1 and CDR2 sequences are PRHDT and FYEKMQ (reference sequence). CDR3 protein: CASSPWGSTGELFF. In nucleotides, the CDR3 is TGTGCCAGCAGCCCTTGGGGTAGCACCGGGGAGCTGTTTTTT.

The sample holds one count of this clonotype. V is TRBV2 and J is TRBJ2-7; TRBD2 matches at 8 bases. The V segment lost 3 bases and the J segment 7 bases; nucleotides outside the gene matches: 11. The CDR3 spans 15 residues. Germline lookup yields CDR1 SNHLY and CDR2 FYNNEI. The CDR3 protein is CASSDESGSNWEQYF. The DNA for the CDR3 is TGTGCCAGCAGTGACGAGAGCGGGAGCAACTGGGAGCAGTACTTC.

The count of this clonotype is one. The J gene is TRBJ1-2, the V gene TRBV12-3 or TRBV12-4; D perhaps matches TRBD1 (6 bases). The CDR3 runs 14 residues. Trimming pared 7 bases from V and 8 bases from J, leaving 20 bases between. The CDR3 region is CASNSFRGAEGYTF. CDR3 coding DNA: TGTGCCAGCAACTCTTTCAGGGGAGCGGAGGGCTACACCTTC.

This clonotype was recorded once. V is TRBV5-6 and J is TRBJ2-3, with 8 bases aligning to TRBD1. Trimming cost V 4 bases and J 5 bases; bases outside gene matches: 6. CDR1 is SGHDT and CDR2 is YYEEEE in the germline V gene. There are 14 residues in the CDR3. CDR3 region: CASSHQGAGDTQYF. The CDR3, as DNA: TGTGCCAGCAGCCACCAGGGGGCGGGAGATACGCAGTATTTT.

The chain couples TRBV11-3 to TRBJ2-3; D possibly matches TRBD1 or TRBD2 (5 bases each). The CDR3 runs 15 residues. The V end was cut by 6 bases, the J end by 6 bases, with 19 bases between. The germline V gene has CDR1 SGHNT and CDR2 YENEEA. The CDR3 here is CASRNRGALSDTQYF. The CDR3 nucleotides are TGTGCCAGCAGAAACCGGGGCGCCCTGTCCGATACGCAGTATTTT.

The CDR3 DNA follows: TGTGCCAGCAGTGGACTAGAGGGAGAGACCCAGTACTTC. This translates into CASSGLEGETQYF. The V gene is TRBV2, the J gene TRBJ2-5, with D possibly TRBD2 on 6 matching bases. The V end was cut by 4 bases, the J end by 4 bases, with 10 bases between. CDR1 SNHLY and CDR2 FYNNEI come from the germline V gene. This CDR3 region has 13 residues. The full variable domain, rest sourced from reference TRBV2 and TRBJ2-5, is EPEVTQTPSHQVTQMGQEVILRCVPISNHLYFYWYRQILGQKVEFLVSFYNNEISEKSEIFDDQFSVERPDGSNFTLKIRSTKLEDSAMYFCASSGLEGETQYFGPGTRLLVL.

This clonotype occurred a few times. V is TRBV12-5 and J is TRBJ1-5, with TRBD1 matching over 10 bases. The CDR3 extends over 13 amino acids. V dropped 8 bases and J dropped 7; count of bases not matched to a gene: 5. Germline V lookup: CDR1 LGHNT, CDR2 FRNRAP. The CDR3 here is CASSWDRGQPQHF. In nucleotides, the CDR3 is TGTGCTAGTTCCTGGGACAGGGGCCAGCCCCAGCATTTT. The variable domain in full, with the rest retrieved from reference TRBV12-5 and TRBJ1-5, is DARVTQTPRHKVTEMGQEVTMRCQPILGHNTVFWYRQTMMQGLELLAYFRNRAPLDDSGMPKDRFSAEMPDATLATLKIQPSEPRDSAVYFCASSWDRGQPQHFGDGTRLSIL.

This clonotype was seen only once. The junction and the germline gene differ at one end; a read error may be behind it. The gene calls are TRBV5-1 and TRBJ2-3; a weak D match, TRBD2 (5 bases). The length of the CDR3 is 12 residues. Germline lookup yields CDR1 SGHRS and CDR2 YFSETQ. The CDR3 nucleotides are TGCGCCAGCAGCCCCGGACTGTCTATCCCGCATTTT. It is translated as CASSPGLSIPHF.

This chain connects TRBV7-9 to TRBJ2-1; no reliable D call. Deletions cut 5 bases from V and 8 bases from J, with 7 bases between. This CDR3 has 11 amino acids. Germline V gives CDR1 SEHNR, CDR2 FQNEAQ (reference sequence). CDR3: CASSHLDEQFF. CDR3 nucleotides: TGTGCCAGCAGCCACTTAGATGAGCAGTTCTTC. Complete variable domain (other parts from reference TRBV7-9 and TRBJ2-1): DTGVSQNPRHKITKRGQNVTFRCDPISEHNRLYWYRQTLGQGPEFLTYFQNEAQLEKSRLLSDRFSAERPKGSFSTLEIQRTEQGDSAMYLCASSHLDEQFFGPGTRLTVL.